The 18 T cell receptor beta chains below all came from one sample that was sequenced in a study of spatial heterogeneity in lung cancer. For these receptors, no antigen is known. TCRdb analysed the 5' RACE reads with MiXCR anew, one entry per CDR3 protein. The sample holds tens of thousands of distinct CDR3 sequences, 15% seen once. Regarding the study as a whole: Mutation counts in tumors were tracked by counts of expanded intratumoral alpha and beta TCRs.

Time point given: sample taken at primary tumor resection. The starting material was lung tumor tissue, obtained at surgery. Source of these receptors: a female donor with early-stage non-small cell lung cancer.

CDR3 sequence: CASSLSGASYNEQFF. The CDR3 DNA sequence: TGTGCCAGCAGTTTGTCGGGGGCTTCCTACAATGAGCAGTTCTTC. The rearrangement links TRBV6-5 to TRBJ2-1; possibly TRBD1 or TRBD2 for D (6 bases each). CDR3 length: 15 amino acids. Germline V lookup: CDR1 MNHEY, CDR2 SVGAGI. The V and J ends lost 4 bases and 1 base respectively, with 11 bases between them.

This clonotype was seen only a few times. The chain is built from TRBV30 and TRBJ2-7; D is possibly TRBD2 (6 bases). The CDR3 is made up of 17 amino acids. The V and J ends lost 2 bases and 3 bases respectively, with 23 bases between them. Germline V gene data show CDR1 as GTSNPN and CDR2 as SVGIG (reference sequence). The CDR3 nucleotides are TGTGCCTGGAGTACACCTGTAGCGGTTATTCCCCACTACGAGCAGTACTTC. Amino acids: CAWSTPVAVIPHYEQYF.

A few counts support this clonotype. The gene calls are TRBV2 and TRBJ2-7; D tentatively fits TRBD1 or TRBD2 (5 bases each). CDR3 size: 16 residues. The ends were cut back, 1 base at V and 2 bases at J, with 15 bases in the middle. Germline CDR1 SNHLY, CDR2 FYNNEI. Written as DNA, the CDR3 is TGTGCCAGCAGTGAAGTAGAGGGCAGGGTCCCCTACGAGCAGTACTTC. It codes for CASSEVEGRVPYEQYF. Full variable domain (missing parts from reference TRBV2 and TRBJ2-7): EPEVTQTPSHQVTQMGQEVILRCVPISNHLYFYWYRQILGQKVEFLVSFYNNEISEKSEIFDDQFSVERPDGSNFTLKIRSTKLEDSAMYFCASSEVEGRVPYEQYFGPGTRLTVT.

This clonotype has more than one count but fewer than ten. The chain is built from TRBV5-6 and TRBJ2-5; possible D gene TRBD1, 5 bases. This CDR3 is 13 amino acids long. Germline values: CDR1 SGHDT, CDR2 YYEEEE. V lost 3 bases and J lost 4, with 10 bases in between. The chain's CDR3 is CASSSKGSETQYF. As DNA, the CDR3 is TGTGCCAGCAGCTCCAAGGGGTCAGAGACCCAGTACTTC.

This clonotype was recorded a few times. V usage is TRBV2 and J usage is TRBJ2-5, with a tentative D call TRBD1 (5 bases). With 3 bases removed from V and 5 bases from J, the gap between germline ends came to 10 bases. This CDR3 has 13 amino acids. Germline V gives CDR1 SNHLY, CDR2 FYNNEI. The CDR3 is CASSESPGETQYF. The DNA for the CDR3 is TGTGCCAGCAGTGAGTCACCAGGGGAGACCCAGTACTTC.

This clonotype has at least ten counts. The chain has TRBV3-1 and TRBJ2-1; D is uncertain. The V gene's germline CDR1 is LGHDT and CDR2 YNNKEL (reference sequence). The V gene lost 7 bases and the J gene lost 7 bases, with 17 bases spanning the gap. The CDR3 is made up of 14 amino acids. The CDR3 coding sequence is TGTGCCAGCACTGTGAGCCGAGCGTCGAATGAGCAGTTCTTC. It translates to CASTVSRASNEQFF.

The chain joins TRBV7-2 to TRBJ2-3, with D unclear. The length of the CDR3 is 17 residues. Trimming cost V 1 base and J 4 bases, with 18 bases left between them. Germline V gene data show CDR1 as SGHTA and CDR2 as FQGNSA. CDR3 region: CASSLGPVGMRSDTQYF. CDR3 coding DNA: TGTGCCAGCAGCTTAGGACCCGTGGGGATGAGGTCAGATACGCAGTATTTT.

This clonotype has only a few counts. The rearrangement links TRBV28 to TRBJ2-1; D is uncertain. Trimming took 2 bases from V and 7 from J, leaving 9 bases between them. This CDR3 contains 13 residues. The germline V gene has CDR1 MDHEN and CDR2 SYDVKM. CDR3 in DNA: TGTGCCAGCAGTTTAGTGTCTGAAAATGAGCAGTTCTTC. As protein: CASSLVSENEQFF.

Many counts were recorded for this clonotype. The chain joins TRBV15 to TRBJ2-7; the D gene is possibly TRBD1 (6 bases). The V gene's germline CDR1 is LNHNV and CDR2 YYDKDF (reference sequence). V was cut by 0 bases and J by 1 base, with 7 bases left in between. This CDR3 is 14 amino acids long. The CDR3: CATSRDGQSYEQYF. Here the CDR3 DNA reads TGTGCCACCAGCAGAGATGGACAGTCCTACGAGCAGTACTTC. Variable domain in full (rest from reference TRBV15 and TRBJ2-7): DAMVIQNPRYQVTQFGKPVTLSCSQTLNHNVMYWYQQKSSQAPKLLFHYYDKDFNNEADTPDNFQSRRPNTSFCFLDIRSPGLGDTAMYLCATSRDGQSYEQYFGPGTRLTVT.

With regard to this clonotype: A read error may explain this, as a much larger clone is one base away. The gene calls are TRBV29-1 and TRBJ2-5; 8 bases map to TRBD2. The CDR3 has 13 amino acids. The germline V gene encodes CDR1 SQVTM and CDR2 ANQGSEA. CDR3 loop: CIVVIAGRETQYF. The CDR3 nucleotides are TGCATCGTCGTCATAGCGGGACGAGAGACCCAGTACTTC.

This clonotype was detected only a few times. V and J are TRBV7-2 and TRBJ2-3; 9 positions match TRBD1. Looked up from germline, CDR1 is SGHTA and CDR2 is FQGNSA. This CDR3 comprises 16 residues. J was trimmed by 1 base and V by 2 bases; bases with no gene match: 4. CDR3 protein: CASSLMGQGGTDTQYF. DNA for the CDR3: TGTGCCAGCAGCTTAATGGGACAGGGAGGCACAGATACGCAGTATTTT.

This clonotype was recorded at least ten times. The chain is built from TRBV6-1 and TRBJ2-7; the match to TRBD2 covers 10 bases. The CDR3 length is 16 residues. Unmatched junction bases numbered 10, after V lost 2 bases and J lost 6 bases. The V gene's germline CDR1 is MNHNS and CDR2 SASEGT. CDR3 sequence reads: CASSESLAGVGVEQYF. The CDR3 DNA follows: TGTGCCAGCAGTGAAAGTCTAGCGGGAGTCGGGGTCGAGCAGTACTTC.

This clonotype was seen a few times. The V call is TRBV28, the J call TRBJ2-4; 14 nucleotides match TRBD2. This CDR3 has 19 amino acids. The V gene's germline CDR1 is MDHEN and CDR2 SYDVKM. V was clipped by 6 bases and J by 4 bases; unmatched bases: 14. The CDR3 DNA sequence: TGTGCCAGCAGCCCCGGACTAGCGGGAGGATCTAGAGAAAAAAACATTCAGTACTTC. As protein: CASSPGLAGGSREKNIQYF.

The V call is TRBV29-1, the J call TRBJ2-5; D gene ambiguous. This CDR3 is built from 13 residues. V was shortened by 4 bases and J by 1 base, with 10 bases between the two germline ends. Germline CDR1 and CDR2: SQVTM and ANQGSEA. CDR3: CSVGRRFQETQYF. CDR3 DNA sequence: TGCAGCGTTGGTCGCAGGTTCCAAGAGACCCAGTACTTC.

This clonotype is labeled as medium-sized (0.01 to 0.1%). The chain carries TRBV18 and TRBJ1-5; no clear D gene. The CDR3 is 14 amino acids. CDR1 and CDR2 (germline): KGHSH, LQKENI. V was shortened by 3 bases and J by 4 bases, with 10 bases between the two germline ends. This chain's CDR3 is CASSPGRMNQPQHF. CDR3 nucleotides: TGTGCCAGCTCACCTGGACGGATGAATCAGCCCCAGCATTTT.

At least ten counts were recorded for this clonotype. CDR3 in amino acids: CSARPSGEKTQYF. The CDR3 DNA follows: TGCAGTGCTAGACCCTCGGGGGAAAAGACCCAGTACTTC. The chain links TRBV20-1 to TRBJ2-5; a possible D gene is TRBD2 (6 bases). The CDR3 spans 13 residues. Germline values: CDR1 DFQATT, CDR2 SNEGSKA (reference sequence). V dropped 2 bases and J dropped 6 bases, with 13 bases sitting between them.

Of note for this clonotype: A read error is possible here, since a much larger clone lies one base away. Lacking the conserved final phenylalanine or tryptophan, this CDR3 likely reflects a read error. The rearrangement joins TRBV10-2 to TRBJ2-7; the D is unclear. The ends were cut back, 10 bases at V and 1 base at J, with 17 bases in the middle. Germline CDR1 and CDR2: WSHSY and SAAADI. This CDR3 is built from 14 residues. For the CDR3, the DNA is TGCGCCACCAGCCCTTTGGGTGGTTCCTACGAGCAGTACATC. Translating it yields CATSPLGGSYEQYI.

The chain combines TRBV12-3 or TRBV12-4 with TRBJ2-1; 11 nucleotides agree with TRBD1. This CDR3 contains 15 residues. V lost 6 bases, J lost 5 bases, and 6 bases stayed unmatched. CDR3 sequence reads: CASRSGTGGNNEQFF. The DNA for the CDR3 is TGTGCCAGCAGATCCGGGACAGGGGGGAACAATGAGCAGTTCTTC.